One and the same sample provided the 22 T cell receptor beta chains below, sequenced in a study of T cell responses to AZD1222 COVID-19 vaccine (dated by TCRdb to about 2021). The library relied on the immunoSEQ multiplex PCR assay. The table was pulled from immuneACCESS by TCRdb, which kept in-frame rearrangements only. Such tables lose some clones; where checked, under half of the loss comes from unresolved V genes, and the rest has no known cause. This sample holds about 56,000 clones; 75% to 90% were observed only once. About 16% of the sample is in the top ten clones. The intended sense of this specimen's time point label: baseline before first vaccination. Sequencing used peripheral blood, obtained on day 0 of AZD1222 vaccination. The source is an adult in good health.

The V gene is TRBV21-1, the J gene TRBJ1-6. TRBV21-1 corresponds to a pseudogene. The CDR3 is 16 residues long. For the CDR3, the DNA is TGTGCCAGCAGCTCCCGGGGGGGGGCGCGAGATTCACCCCTCCACTTT. Its protein is CASSSRGGARDSPLHF.

V gene TRBV10-3 combines with J gene TRBJ1-6; 9 bases are shared with TRBD1. This CDR3 is 15 amino acids long. After removal of 5 bases from V and 9 bases from J, the junction contained 8 bases not matched to a gene. The V gene's germline CDR1 is ENHRY and CDR2 SYGVKD. This CDR3 reads CAISPGQGRGSPLHF. The CDR3 bases are TGTGCCATCAGTCCGGGACAGGGTCGGGGTTCACCCCTCCACTTT.

The gene calls are TRBV27 and TRBJ2-5, with D maybe TRBD2 (6 bases). CDR1 is MNHEY and CDR2 is SMNVEV in the germline V gene (reference sequence). This CDR3 is 14 amino acids long. The ends were cut back, 9 bases at V and 5 bases at J, with 19 bases in the middle. The CDR3 reads CASKQGLGAETQYF. CDR3 nucleotide sequence: TGTGCCAGTAAGCAGGGACTCGGTGCGGAGACCCAGTACTTC.

The genes are TRBV6-5 and TRBJ2-2; D possibly corresponds to TRBD1 (6 bases). The CDR3 is 14 amino acids. Per the germline V gene, CDR1 is MNHEY and CDR2 is SVGAGI. The germline V and J ends were trimmed by 6 bases and 6 bases, with 14 bases remaining between them. In nucleotides, the CDR3 is TGTGCCAGCAGGGACAGCGTTGTGGCCGGGGAGCTGTTTTTT. It is translated as CASRDSVVAGELFF.

This chain connects TRBV9 to TRBJ2-2; D is undetermined. Trimming took 2 bases from V and 2 from J, leaving 7 bases between them. Per the germline V gene, CDR1 is SGDLS and CDR2 is YYNGEE. CDR3 length: 14 residues. This CDR3 reads CASSVTFNTGELFF. CDR3 nucleotides: TGTGCCAGCAGCGTGACGTTTAACACCGGGGAGCTGTTTTTT.

This clone was seen only once. This sequence joins TRBV7-8 and TRBJ1-1, with D perhaps TRBD1 (6 bases). The CDR3 extends over 14 amino acids. Trimming shortened V by 5 bases and J by 4 bases, and 14 bases separated the two germline ends. Germline V gene sequence: CDR1 SGHVS, CDR2 FQNEAQ. Here the CDR3 DNA reads TGTGCCAGCAGCGGAAACAGGGTTGCCACTGAAGCTTTCTTT. It encodes CASSGNRVATEAFF.

This clone was seen a few times. The gene calls are TRBV30 and TRBJ2-5; no clear D. The V end was cut by 2 bases, the J end by 4 bases, with 14 bases between. The length of the CDR3 is 14 residues. Germline V CDR1 and CDR2: GTSNPN, SVGIG (reference sequence). The CDR3 loop is CAWSSLSWGETQYF. The CDR3 DNA follows: TGTGCCTGGAGTAGTTTGAGTTGGGGAGAGACCCAGTACTTC.

The V and J genes are TRBV20-1 and TRBJ2-5; TRBD2 matches 13 bases. CDR1 and CDR2 (germline): DFQATT, SNEGSKA (reference sequence). The CDR3 length is 17 residues. The V segment lost 3 bases and the J segment 5 bases; nucleotides outside the gene matches: 12. CDR3 nucleotide sequence: TGCAGTGCTAGTGGTTTGGGACTAGCGGGGAGCTGGGAGACCCAGTACTTC. The encoded protein is CSASGLGLAGSWETQYF.

This sequence joins TRBV29-1 and TRBJ1-1; no reliable D call. This CDR3 has 11 amino acids. Germline CDR1 is SQVTM and CDR2 is ANQGSEA. Trimming stripped 7 bases from V and 1 base from J, with 7 bases between. CDR3 sequence reads: CSAVPNTEAFF. Here the CDR3 DNA reads TGCAGCGCAGTCCCGAACACTGAAGCTTTCTTT.

The chain combines TRBV19 with TRBJ1-1; TRBD1 matches at 7 bases. Per germline, CDR1 LNHDA and CDR2 SQIVND (reference sequence). The J segment lost 7 bases and the V segment lost 6 bases, leaving 5 bases of the junction unmatched. This CDR3 is built from 12 residues. CDR3 sequence: CASRPRDSEAFF. The CDR3 nucleotides read TGTGCCAGTAGGCCCCGGGACAGTGAAGCTTTCTTT. Together with reference TRBV19 and TRBJ1-1, the CDR3 gives the full variable domain: DGGITQSPKYLFRKEGQNVTLSCEQNLNHDAMYWYRQDPGQGLRLIYYSQIVNDFQKGDIAEGYSVSREKKESFPLTVTSAQKNPTAFYLCASRPRDSEAFFGQGTRLTVV.

The V gene is TRBV11-3, the J gene TRBJ2-7; 8 nucleotides agree with TRBD1. Germline CDR1 reads SGHNT; CDR2 reads YENEEA. Trimming cost V 1 base and J 3 bases; bases outside gene matches: 5. The CDR3 length is 15 residues. The DNA of the CDR3 is TGTGCCAGCAGCTTAGGCCCGGGACAGGTCTACGAGCAGTACTTC. Protein sequence: CASSLGPGQVYEQYF.

This chain uses TRBV7-3 with TRBJ2-3, with unresolved D. The CDR3 sequence is 15 residues long. Trimming shortened V by 0 bases and J by 1 base, and 8 bases separated the two germline ends. Germline CDR1 SGHTA, CDR2 FQGTGA. The chain's CDR3 is CASSLTQTGTDTQYF. For the CDR3, the DNA is TGTGCCAGCAGCTTAACCCAGACTGGCACAGATACGCAGTATTTT.

This clone was found once. The chain combines TRBV18 with TRBJ1-1; 7 nucleotides match TRBD1. Germline CDR1 KGHSH, CDR2 LQKENI. The CDR3 has 17 residues. After removal of 0 bases from V and 4 bases from J, the junction contained 11 bases not matched to a gene. The CDR3 bases are TGTGCCAGCTCACCACCGACAGGGAAGGTGAGGGGCACTGAAGCTTTCTTT. Protein: CASSPPTGKVRGTEAFF.

This chain connects TRBV6-5 to TRBJ1-6, with 9 bases aligning to TRBD1. Germline trimming cut 7 bases from V and 8 bases from J; bases unmatched to any gene: 6. Per the germline V gene, CDR1 is MNHEY and CDR2 is SVGAGI. The CDR3 is 14 residues long. This CDR3 is CASKRDRAHSPLHF. The CDR3, as DNA: TGTGCCAGCAAACGGGACAGGGCGCATTCACCCCTCCACTTT.

This clone came up once. This rearrangement joins TRBV2 to TRBJ1-2; D not resolved. The V gene's germline CDR1 is SNHLY and CDR2 FYNNEI. The germline V and J ends were trimmed by 4 bases and 3 bases, with 12 bases remaining between them. The CDR3 loop spans 14 amino acids. CDR3 protein: CASSGHSGYYGYTF. The CDR3, as DNA: TGTGCCAGCAGTGGGCACAGCGGATACTATGGCTACACCTTC.

The chain joins TRBV28 to TRBJ1-5, with D maybe TRBD1 (5 bases). This CDR3 has 16 amino acids. CDR1 is MDHEN and CDR2 is SYDVKM in the germline V gene. V lost 3 bases and J lost 3, with 15 bases in between. CDR3 protein: CASSFPIGQPNQPQHF. As DNA, the CDR3 is TGTGCCAGCAGTTTCCCCATCGGACAACCCAATCAGCCCCAGCATTTT.

The chain is built from TRBV10-1 and TRBJ2-3, with TRBD1 matching 10 bases. The germline V gene encodes CDR1 WNHNN and CDR2 SYGVQD (reference sequence). V shed 3 bases and J 6 bases; nucleotides not matched to a gene: 9. The CDR3 extends over 16 amino acids. The CDR3 sequence: CASSDNRDRGKDTQYF. The CDR3, as DNA: TGCGCCAGCAGTGACAACCGGGACAGGGGAAAGGATACGCAGTATTTT.

The J gene is TRBJ2-3, the V gene TRBV12-3 or TRBV12-4, with D hard to call. The CDR3 is 11 residues long. Trimming cost V 4 bases and J 3 bases, with 2 bases left between them. CDR3 protein: CASSSTDTQYF. Written as DNA, the CDR3 is TGTGCCAGCAGTTCGACAGATACGCAGTATTTT.

The CDR3 is CASRVGVGYNEQFF. CDR3 bases: TGTGCCAGTAGGGTCGGGGTCGGGTACAATGAGCAGTTCTTC. This chain uses TRBV19 with TRBJ2-1; weak D call: TRBD2 (5 bases). V was shortened by 6 bases and J by 4 bases, with 13 bases between the two germline ends. The CDR3 runs to 14 residues. CDR1 LNHDA and CDR2 SQIVND come from the germline V gene (reference sequence).

J is TRBJ1-2 and V is TRBV2; 10 positions match TRBD1. CDR3 size: 15 residues. V was clipped by 4 bases and J by 6 bases; unmatched bases: 8. From germline, CDR1 is SNHLY and CDR2 FYNNEI. CDR3 in amino acids: CASSGGTGDSDGYTF. CDR3 nucleotides: TGTGCCAGCAGTGGAGGGACAGGGGACTCGGATGGCTACACCTTC.

V gene TRBV3-1 (or the pseudogene TRBV3-2) combines with J gene TRBJ2-3, with 10 bases that match TRBD2. Germline lookup yields CDR1 LGHDT and CDR2 YNNKEL (reference sequence). After removal of 2 bases from V and 1 base from J, the junction contained 3 bases not matched to a gene. The CDR3 spans 16 residues. The CDR3 here is CASSQSGTSGTDTQYF. CDR3 sequence (DNA): TGTGCCAGCAGCCAATCGGGGACTAGCGGCACAGATACGCAGTATTTT.

The chain employs TRBV7-2 and TRBJ2-3; 16 nucleotides line up with TRBD2. This CDR3 contains 19 residues. V trimming: 5 bases; J trimming: 7 bases; junction bases outside the gene matches: 15. Germline CDR1 and CDR2: SGHTA and FQGNSA. The CDR3 DNA sequence: TGTGCCAGCAGCCCCCATTCGGGACTAGCGGGGGGGCCCAGGAATACGCAGTATTTT. Protein: CASSPHSGLAGGPRNTQYF.